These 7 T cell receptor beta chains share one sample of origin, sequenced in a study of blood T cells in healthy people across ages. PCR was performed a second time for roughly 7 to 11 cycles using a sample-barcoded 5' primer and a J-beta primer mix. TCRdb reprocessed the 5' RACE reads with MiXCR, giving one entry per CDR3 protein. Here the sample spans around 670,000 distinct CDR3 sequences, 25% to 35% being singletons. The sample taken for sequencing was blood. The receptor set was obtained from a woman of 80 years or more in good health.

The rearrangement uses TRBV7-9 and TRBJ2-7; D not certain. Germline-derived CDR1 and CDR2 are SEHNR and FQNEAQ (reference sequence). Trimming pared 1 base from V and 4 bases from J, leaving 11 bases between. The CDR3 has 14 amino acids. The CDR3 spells CASSLGGPKYEQYF. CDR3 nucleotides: TGTGCCAGCAGCTTAGGTGGACCCAAATACGAGCAGTACTTC. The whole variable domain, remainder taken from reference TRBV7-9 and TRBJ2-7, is DTGVSQNPRHKITKRGQNVTFRCDPISEHNRLYWYRQTLGQGPEFLTYFQNEAQLEKSRLLSDRFSAERPKGSFSTLEIQRTEQGDSAMYLCASSLGGPKYEQYFGPGTRLTVT.

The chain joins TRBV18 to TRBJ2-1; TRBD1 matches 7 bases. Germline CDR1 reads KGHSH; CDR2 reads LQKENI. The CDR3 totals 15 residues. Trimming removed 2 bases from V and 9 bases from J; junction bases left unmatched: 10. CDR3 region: CASSPSPTGSAEQFF. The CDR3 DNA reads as TGTGCCAGCTCACCAAGTCCGACAGGGAGTGCTGAGCAGTTCTTC.

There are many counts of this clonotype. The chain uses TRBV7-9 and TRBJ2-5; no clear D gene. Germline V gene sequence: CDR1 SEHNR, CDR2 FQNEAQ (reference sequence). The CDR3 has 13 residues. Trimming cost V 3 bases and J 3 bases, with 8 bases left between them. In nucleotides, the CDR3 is TGTGCCAGCAGCTTCGGCAGAAAAGAGACCCAGTACTTC. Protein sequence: CASSFGRKETQYF.

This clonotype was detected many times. The CDR3 sequence is CASSLDGTNYGYTF. For the CDR3, the DNA is TGTGCCAGCAGCTTAGACGGGACTAACTATGGCTACACCTTC. The chain uses TRBV7-2 and TRBJ1-2; D ambiguous. Germline-derived CDR1 and CDR2 are SGHTA and FQGNSA. The ends were cut back, 1 base at V and 0 bases at J, with 6 bases in the middle. The CDR3 has 14 amino acids.

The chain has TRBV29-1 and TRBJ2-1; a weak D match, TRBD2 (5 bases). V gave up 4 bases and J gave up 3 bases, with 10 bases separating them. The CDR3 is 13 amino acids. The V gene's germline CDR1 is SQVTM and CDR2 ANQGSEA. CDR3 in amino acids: CSVAGIVYNEQFF. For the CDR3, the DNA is TGCAGCGTTGCCGGGATCGTCTACAATGAGCAGTTCTTC.

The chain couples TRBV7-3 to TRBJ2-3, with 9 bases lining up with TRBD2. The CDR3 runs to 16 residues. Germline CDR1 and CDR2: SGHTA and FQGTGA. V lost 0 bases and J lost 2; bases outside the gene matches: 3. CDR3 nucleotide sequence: TGTGCCAGCAGCTTAACGGCGGGGGGGGCCACAGATACGCAGTATTTT. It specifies CASSLTAGGATDTQYF.

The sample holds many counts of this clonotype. The CDR3 loop is CASTLTGTGGTYGYTF. As DNA, the CDR3 is TGTGCCAGCACCTTAACCGGGACAGGCGGAACCTATGGCTACACCTTC. This chain uses TRBV6-2 or TRBV6-3 with TRBJ1-2; 8 bases map to TRBD1. V lost 7 bases, J lost 4 bases, and 14 bases stayed unmatched. The germline V gene has CDR1 MNHEY and CDR2 SVGEGT. The CDR3 runs to 16 residues.